Below, 24 T cell receptor beta chains from the same sample are listed, as sequenced in a study of blood T cell repertoires in COVID-19. Here immunoSEQ multiplex PCR was the method, and the copy in TCRdb shows in-frame clones only, minus some. The sample includes roughly 100,000 clones, about 85% seen only once; the top ten take approximately 2%. Sequencing input: peripheral blood. The receptors were gathered from a woman in her seventies with active or convalescent COVID-19.

In its sample, this clone was seen a few times. The chain joins TRBV24-1 to TRBJ2-7; 8 bases agree with TRBD1. The CDR3 covers 18 residues. Per germline, CDR1 KGHDR and CDR2 SFDVKD. J gave up 5 bases and V 4 bases, and 18 bases lay outside the gene matches. The CDR3 spells CATSEQKTSGTGVNEQYF. Here the CDR3 DNA reads TGTGCCACCAGTGAGCAGAAAACTTCCGGGACAGGTGTAAACGAGCAGTACTTC.

The chain combines TRBV11-1 with TRBJ2-7, with 8 bases identical to TRBD2. Trimming took 1 base from V and 2 from J; bases not matched to a gene: 4. Germline-derived CDR1 and CDR2 are SGHAT and FQDESV (reference sequence). This CDR3 region has 15 residues. The CDR3 here is CASSLGSGGAYEQYF. The CDR3 nucleotides read TGTGCCAGCAGCTTAGGAAGCGGGGGTGCCTACGAGCAGTACTTC.

The rearrangement joins TRBV27 to TRBJ2-7, with TRBD1 matching over 7 bases. V shed 8 bases and J 5 bases; nucleotides not matched to a gene: 9. The CDR3 has 13 amino acids. Germline-derived CDR1 and CDR2 are MNHEY and SMNVEV (reference sequence). DNA of the CDR3: TGTGCCAGCGCCCTTGAGGGGGCCCACGAGCAGTACTTC. This codes for CASALEGAHEQYF.

This clone was seen many times. The chain employs TRBV6-5 and TRBJ1-1; no definite D call. CDR3 length equals 16 residues. With 2 bases removed from V and 0 bases from J, the gap between germline ends came to 13 bases. The germline gives CDR1 MNHEY, CDR2 SVGAGI. CDR3 coding DNA: TGTGCCAGCAGTTACAACTACGGACTCATGAACACTGAAGCTTTCTTT. Translating it yields CASSYNYGLMNTEAFF.

V usage is TRBV19 and J usage is TRBJ2-5; D unresolved. V gave up 2 bases and J gave up 4 bases, with 8 bases separating them. There are 13 residues in the CDR3. CDR1 is LNHDA, CDR2 SQIVND, per germline (reference sequence). CDR3 nucleotides: TGTGCCAGTAGTATACAGGCCGGAGAGACCCAGTACTTC. Its translation: CASSIQAGETQYF.

V gene TRBV9 combines with J gene TRBJ2-1; possibly TRBD2 for D (7 bases). CDR1 and CDR2 (germline): SGDLS, YYNGEE. The CDR3 extends over 14 amino acids. Trimming cost V 4 bases and J 10 bases, with 18 bases left between them. The CDR3 nucleotides read TGTGCCAGCAGCACCAGGGTTTGGGGGGGCGAGCAGTTCTTC. Translating gives CASSTRVWGGEQFF.

In nucleotides, the CDR3 is TGTGCCAGCAGCCAGACTAAGAATGAGCAGTTCTTC. The encoded protein is CASSQTKNEQFF. This chain connects TRBV3-1 (or the pseudogene TRBV3-2) to TRBJ2-1; tentative D call: TRBD2 (5 bases). This CDR3 has 12 amino acids. The germline V and J ends were trimmed by 3 bases and 7 bases, with 7 bases remaining between them. Germline lookup yields CDR1 LGHDT and CDR2 YNNKEL (reference sequence).

This clone came up a few times. The sample carries other DNA sequences with the same CDR3. The chain employs TRBV5-1 and TRBJ2-1; a weak D match, TRBD2 (6 bases). The CDR3 totals 15 residues. The V end lost 0 bases, the J end lost 4 bases, and 11 bases lay between the germline ends. Germline CDR1 reads SGHRS; CDR2 reads YFSETQ. The CDR3 loop reads CASSLVGGRYNEQFF. DNA for the CDR3: TGCGCCAGCAGCTTGGTCGGGGGACGGTACAATGAGCAGTTCTTC.

This clone occurred a few times. The chain links TRBV10-3 to TRBJ1-5; D is perhaps TRBD1 (6 bases). This CDR3 spans 15 amino acids. V gave up 0 bases and J gave up 3 bases, with 9 bases separating them. CDR1 is ENHRY, CDR2 SYGVKD, per germline. DNA of the CDR3: TGTGCCATCAGTGAGTCTGGGGGCACCAATCAGCCCCAGCATTTT. It encodes CAISESGGTNQPQHF.

The chain has TRBV4-3 and TRBJ2-4; 9 nucleotides agree with TRBD2. Trimming at V came to 1 base and at J to 3 bases, leaving 4 bases not matched to a gene. The germline gives CDR1 LGHNA, CDR2 YSLEER. The length of the CDR3 is 16 residues. The CDR3 coding sequence is TGCGCCAGCAGCCAAGGGCGACTAGCGGACAAAAACATTCAGTACTTC. Translation gives CASSQGRLADKNIQYF.

The chain combines TRBV4-3 with TRBJ2-4, with D tentatively TRBD1 (5 bases). Germline V gives CDR1 LGHNA, CDR2 YSLEER. There are 19 residues in the CDR3. Trimming took off 0 bases at V and 0 bases at J, with 18 bases between the two ends. CDR3: CASSQEKGQASLAKNIQYF. The CDR3 nucleotides are TGCGCCAGCAGCCAAGAAAAGGGGCAGGCGTCCCTAGCCAAAAACATTCAGTACTTC.

This clone occurred once. This chain links TRBV4-2 with TRBJ2-3, with 12 bases aligning to TRBD1. The V gene end was trimmed by 4 bases and the J gene end by 4 bases; junction bases not matched to a gene: 9. The CDR3 contains 17 residues. The V gene's germline CDR1 is LGHNA and CDR2 YNFKEQ. The DNA of the CDR3 is TGTGCCAGCAGCCTGGGGACAGGGGGCGTTGGGCCAGATACGCAGTATTTT. Amino acid sequence: CASSLGTGGVGPDTQYF.

V and J are TRBV9 and TRBJ2-3; D gene unclear. The ends were cut back, 0 bases at V and 2 bases at J, with 13 bases in the middle. CDR1 and CDR2 from the germline V gene are SGDLS and YYNGEE. This CDR3 region has 16 residues. CDR3 coding DNA: TGTGCCAGCAGCGTAGCGGTCTCAGGCAACACAGATACGCAGTATTTT. This encodes CASSVAVSGNTDTQYF.

The rearrangement uses TRBV2 and TRBJ2-5; possibly TRBD1 for D (6 bases). The CDR3 has 13 residues. V lost 3 bases and J 5 bases, leaving 10 bases between the germline ends. Germline V lookup: CDR1 SNHLY, CDR2 FYNNEI. The DNA of the CDR3 is TGTGCCAGCAGTGATTTGAGGGGGGAGACCCAGTACTTC. Amino acids: CASSDLRGETQYF.

The chain has TRBV18 and TRBJ2-3; TRBD2 might be the D (6 bases). CDR3 length: 14 amino acids. Germline values: CDR1 KGHSH, CDR2 LQKENI. Trimming took off 8 bases at V and 2 bases at J, with 14 bases between the two ends. This CDR3 is CASLMGGVTDTQYF. As DNA, the CDR3 is TGTGCCAGCCTCATGGGCGGGGTCACAGATACGCAGTATTTT.

This rearrangement joins TRBV5-4 to TRBJ2-7, with TRBD2 as a possible D gene (5 bases). Germline loops: CDR1 SGHNT, CDR2 YYREEE (reference sequence). V lost 4 bases and J lost 11, with 16 bases in between. CDR3 size: 12 residues. Here the CDR3 reads CASSPGMEKKYF. The CDR3 nucleotides read TGTGCCAGCAGCCCGGGGATGGAGAAAAAGTACTTC.

CDR3 region: CASSFKGAAMNTEAFF. In DNA form, the CDR3 reads TGTGCCAGCAGCTTTAAAGGGGCAGCCATGAACACTGAAGCTTTCTTT. This chain uses TRBV5-6 with TRBJ1-1; maybe TRBD1 (5 bases). The CDR3 runs 16 residues. CDR1 and CDR2 from the germline V gene are SGHDT and YYEEEE. The ends were cut back, 2 bases at V and 0 bases at J, with 14 bases in the middle.

V is TRBV5-1 and J is TRBJ1-2; D uncertain. The CDR3 is 14 residues long. Germline CDR1 and CDR2: SGHRS and YFSETQ. V was shortened by 0 bases and J by 5 bases, with 11 bases between the two germline ends. CDR3 DNA: TGCGCCAGCAGCTTGGATCCCCAGGAATATGGCTACACCTTC. Amino acid sequence: CASSLDPQEYGYTF.

Here the CDR3 reads CASSPTTGGNTEAFF. In DNA form, the CDR3 reads TGTGCCAGCAGCCCCACGACAGGGGGCAACACTGAAGCTTTCTTT. The genes are TRBV5-6 and TRBJ1-1; 10 bases map to TRBD1. Germline V CDR1 and CDR2: SGHDT, YYEEEE. The V gene end was trimmed by 4 bases and the J gene end by 2 bases; junction bases not matched to a gene: 5. This CDR3 is built from 15 residues. Complete variable domain (other parts from reference TRBV5-6 and TRBJ1-1): DAGVTQSPTHLIKTRGQQVTLRCSPKSGHDTVSWYQQALGQGPQFIFQYYEEEERQRGNFPDRFSGHQFPNYSSELNVNALLLGDSALYLCASSPTTGGNTEAFFGQGTRLTVV.

The J gene is TRBJ1-6, the V gene TRBV6-6, with D hard to call. This CDR3 spans 17 amino acids. CDR1 MNHNY and CDR2 SVGAGI come from the germline V gene (reference sequence). The V gene lost 5 bases and the J gene lost 2 bases, with 16 bases spanning the gap. Written as DNA, the CDR3 is TGTGCCAGCAGTCCCACCTCCCCGGGGACCTATAATTCACCCCTCCACTTT. Amino acid sequence: CASSPTSPGTYNSPLHF.

The chain carries TRBV7-2 and TRBJ2-3; 8 bases align to TRBD2. This CDR3 is 14 amino acids long. V gave up 5 bases and J gave up 3 bases; unmatched junction bases: 4. Germline CDR1 and CDR2: SGHTA and FQGNSA. The chain's CDR3 is CASSPGGITDTQYF. CDR3 nucleotide sequence: TGTGCCAGCAGCCCGGGGGGGATAACAGATACGCAGTATTTT.

CDR3 loop: CATSRDRGVGGYTF. CDR3 in DNA: TGTGCCACCAGCAGAGATCGCGGGGTAGGTGGCTACACCTTC. The chain combines TRBV15 with TRBJ1-2, with D unresolved. Germline CDR1 is LNHNV and CDR2 is YYDKDF (reference sequence). The CDR3 is made up of 14 amino acids. V lost 0 bases, J lost 7 bases, and 12 bases lay in between.

V gene TRBV7-9 combines with J gene TRBJ1-3; D not resolved. V lost 5 bases to trimming and J lost 0 bases, with 11 bases between them. The CDR3 extends over 15 amino acids. CDR1 SEHNR and CDR2 FQNEAQ come from the germline V gene (reference sequence). CDR3 sequence (DNA): TGTGCCAGCAGCCCCGTGGGCCTCTCTGGAAACACCATATATTTT. Translation: CASSPVGLSGNTIYF.

CDR3: CASSPEKSNQPQHF. The CDR3 region has the DNA TGTGCCAGCAGCCCCGAGAAGAGCAATCAGCCCCAGCATTTT. This chain connects TRBV6-5 to TRBJ1-5; D unresolved. From germline, CDR1 is MNHEY and CDR2 SVGAGI. CDR3 size: 14 residues. V gave up 6 bases and J gave up 1 base, with 10 bases separating them.